The rows below give T cell receptor beta chains drawn from one sample of a study of CXCR3-negative and CXCR3-positive naive CD8 T cells. Each CDR3 protein gets one entry in TCRdb, which reprocessed the 5' RACE reads and gives no DNA. The sample includes 6,500 to 8,000 distinct CDR3 sequences. Input material: naive CXCR3+ CD8+ T cells from blood. These receptors originate from a human donor in good health. Some clones in this sample may be carry-over from other donors' samples. CDR3s include the opening cysteine and the closing phenylalanine or tryptophan. The size entry is marked missing in some rows and otherwise reads once, few, many or a size class.

CDR3aa	len	abundance	v_gene	j_gene
CSGTSGTGLEKLFF	14	medium-sized	TRBV29-1	TRBJ1-4
CASSFKENEQFF	12	NA	TRBV28	TRBJ2-1
CSVWNPDGETQYF	13	NA	TRBV29-1	TRBJ2-5
CSVSQHSSYEQYF	13	NA	TRBV29-1	TRBJ2-7
CSVRLSGELFF	11	medium-sized	TRBV29-1	TRBJ2-2
CASSWYGQPNNEQFF	15	NA	TRBV5-1	TRBJ2-1
CASSFYPPWGMKEGNTEAFF	20	medium-sized	TRBV12-3/TRBV12-4	TRBJ1-1
CASSYNRLHEQYF	13	NA	TRBV12-3/TRBV12-4	TRBJ2-7
CASSVEGRGNQPQHF	15	NA	TRBV9	TRBJ1-5
CSARDASGSQPDTQYF	16	medium-sized	TRBV20-1	TRBJ2-3
CASSYSNTRDSSYEQYF	17	medium-sized	TRBV6-5	TRBJ2-7
CALLGGDRGYEQYF	14	medium-sized	TRBV2	TRBJ2-7
CASSLTGPTGELFF	14	NA	TRBV7-3	TRBJ2-2
CASSIRGQTEEIQYF	15	NA	TRBV19	TRBJ2-5
CSARGYSYEQYF	12	medium-sized	TRBV20-1	TRBJ2-7
CASSPRTSGHTDTQYF	16	NA	TRBV4-1	TRBJ2-3
CASSQGTAVTPLHF	14	NA	TRBV14	TRBJ1-6
CSVEGTETKNIQYF	14	medium-sized	TRBV29-1	TRBJ2-4
CASSLGSWGEAFF	13	NA	TRBV5-1	TRBJ1-1
CATSSLQGLSYEQYF	15	NA	TRBV15	TRBJ2-7
CASSFRRERGSEQYF	15	medium-sized	TRBV5-7	TRBJ2-7
CASSVSRGPNTEAFF	15	NA	TRBV6-5	TRBJ1-1
CASSFGDSVQETQYF	15	NA	TRBV7-9	TRBJ2-5
CSVDRESYNEQFF	13	medium-sized	TRBV29-1	TRBJ2-1
CASSLAGTSTYEQYF	15	medium-sized	TRBV7-2	TRBJ2-7
CASSLWDSITDTQYF	15	medium-sized	TRBV7-2	TRBJ2-3
CASSFGRLIRSYNEQFF	17	medium-sized	TRBV6-5	TRBJ2-1
CASSRSGRLTEAFF	14	NA	TRBV5-1	TRBJ1-1
CASSQGPERPGEQFF	15	medium-sized	TRBV11-2	TRBJ2-1
CASSHSLEIYGYTF	14	NA	TRBV14	TRBJ1-2
CSALGLAGGSSYNEQFF	17	medium-sized	TRBV20-1	TRBJ2-1
CASSQGPIDQPQHF	14	NA	TRBV4-1	TRBJ1-5
CASSLTGTGAYEQYF	15	NA	TRBV5-1	TRBJ2-7
CASSLTGGVIQETQYF	16	large	TRBV25-1	TRBJ2-5
CSVEEGTSGKVGSSYNEQFF	20	medium-sized	TRBV29-1	TRBJ2-1
CSVEGRAQETQYF	13	medium-sized	TRBV29-1	TRBJ2-5
CASGLGGTATETQYF	15	NA	TRBV12-5	TRBJ2-5
CASSYPGTAYGYTF	14	NA	TRBV6-6	TRBJ1-2
CASRWTGASNEQFF	14	medium-sized	TRBV7-2	TRBJ2-1
CASSPTRPDTQYF	13	NA	TRBV18	TRBJ2-3
CASSFSRSYEQYF	13	NA	TRBV11-3	TRBJ2-7
CASNSGAGSTDTQYF	15	medium-sized	TRBV28	TRBJ2-3
CSVEGGSSYNEQFF	14	NA	TRBV29-1	TRBJ2-1
CASSRGRYEQYF	12	NA	TRBV28	TRBJ2-7
CATSERTANSPLHF	14	medium-sized	TRBV24-1	TRBJ1-6
CASSQVTGIEEAFF	14	NA	TRBV4-3	TRBJ1-1
CAISDLWDQPQHF	13	NA	TRBV10-3	TRBJ1-5
CASSLGWTSTDTQYF	15	NA	TRBV5-1	TRBJ2-3
CASSVGASYEQYF	13	medium-sized	TRBV11-2	TRBJ2-7
CASSQDRSPWSYNEQFF	17	NA	TRBV14	TRBJ2-1
CSAPSGQGDDEQYF	14	NA	TRBV20-1	TRBJ2-7
CSVVGATDTQYF	12	NA	TRBV29-1	TRBJ2-3
CSVEGGSYNEQFF	13	NA	TRBV29-1	TRBJ2-1
CASSLGHNEQFF	12	NA	TRBV7-6	TRBJ2-1